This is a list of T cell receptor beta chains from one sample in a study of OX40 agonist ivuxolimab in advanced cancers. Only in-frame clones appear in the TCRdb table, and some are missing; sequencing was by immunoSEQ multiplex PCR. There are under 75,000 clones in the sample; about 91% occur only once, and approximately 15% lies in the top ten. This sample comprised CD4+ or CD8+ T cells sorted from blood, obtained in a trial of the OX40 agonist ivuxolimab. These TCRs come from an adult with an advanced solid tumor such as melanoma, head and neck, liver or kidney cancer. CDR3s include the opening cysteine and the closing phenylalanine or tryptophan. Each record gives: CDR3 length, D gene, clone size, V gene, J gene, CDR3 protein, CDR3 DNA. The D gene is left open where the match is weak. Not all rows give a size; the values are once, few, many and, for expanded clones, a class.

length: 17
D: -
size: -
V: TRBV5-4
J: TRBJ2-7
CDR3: CASSWSLSRRNSYEQYF
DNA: TGTGCCAGCAGCTGGTCCCTTTCGCGGAGAAACTCCTACGAGCAGTACTTC

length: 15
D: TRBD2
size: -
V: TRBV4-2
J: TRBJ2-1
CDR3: CASSQDRLAGIEQFF
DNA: TGTGCCAGCAGCCAAGATCGACTAGCGGGAATTGAGCAGTTCTTC

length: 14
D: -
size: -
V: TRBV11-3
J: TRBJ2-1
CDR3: CASSLVSRPNEQFF
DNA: TGTGCCAGCAGCTTAGTATCCCGCCCCAATGAGCAGTTCTTC

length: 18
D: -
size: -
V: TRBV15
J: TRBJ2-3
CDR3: CATSRAASGPSSTDTQYF
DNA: TGTGCCACCAGCAGAGCAGCGAGCGGGCCTAGTAGCACAGATACGCAGTATTTT

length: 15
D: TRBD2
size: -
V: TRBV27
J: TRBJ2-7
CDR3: CASKPIAGSSYEQYF
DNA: TGTGCCAGCAAACCAATAGCGGGTTCCTCCTACGAGCAGTACTTC

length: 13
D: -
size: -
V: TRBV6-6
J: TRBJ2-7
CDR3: CASSYARANEQYF
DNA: TGTGCCAGCAGTTACGCCAGGGCCAACGAGCAGTACTTC

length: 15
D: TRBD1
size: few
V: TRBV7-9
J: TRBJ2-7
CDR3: CASSPGTGNTYEQYF
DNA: TGTGCCAGCAGCCCCGGGACAGGGAATACCTACGAGCAGTACTTC

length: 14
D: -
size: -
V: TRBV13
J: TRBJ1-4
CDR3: CASSLEGMREKLFF
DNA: TGTGCCAGCAGCTTAGAGGGGATGAGGGAAAAACTGTTTTTT

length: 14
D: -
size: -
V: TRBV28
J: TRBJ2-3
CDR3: CASSLGDSPDTQYF
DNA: TGTGCCAGCAGTCTTGGGGACTCCCCAGATACGCAGTATTTT

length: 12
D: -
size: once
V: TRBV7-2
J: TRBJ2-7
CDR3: CASEDQAYEQYF
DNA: TGTGCCAGCGAGGACCAGGCCTACGAGCAGTACTTC

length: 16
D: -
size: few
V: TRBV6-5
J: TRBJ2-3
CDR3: CASSSGLNLATDTQYF
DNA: TGTGCCAGCAGTTCCGGACTGAACCTGGCCACAGATACGCAGTATTTT

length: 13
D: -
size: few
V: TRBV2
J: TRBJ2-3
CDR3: CASLFRSTDTQYF
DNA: TGTGCCAGCCTTTTTCGTAGCACAGATACGCAGTATTTT

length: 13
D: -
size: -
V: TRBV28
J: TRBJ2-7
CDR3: CASSFGSPYEQYF
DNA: TGTGCCAGCAGTTTTGGGAGCCCCTACGAGCAGTACTTC

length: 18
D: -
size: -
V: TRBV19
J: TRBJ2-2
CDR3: CASSMSLLSGHATGELFF
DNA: TGTGCCAGTAGTATGAGTCTTCTGTCGGGACACGCCACCGGGGAGCTGTTTTTT

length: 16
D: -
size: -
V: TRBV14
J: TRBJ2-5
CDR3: CASSQGLAGRRETQYF
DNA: TGTGCCAGCAGCCAAGGTCTAGCAGGGAGGCGGGAGACCCAGTACTTC

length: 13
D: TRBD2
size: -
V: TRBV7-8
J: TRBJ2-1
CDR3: CASAGGSYNEQFF
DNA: TGTGCCTCCGCGGGAGGGTCCTACAATGAGCAGTTCTTC

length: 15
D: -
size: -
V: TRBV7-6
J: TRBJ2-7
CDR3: CASSLKSESTYEQYF
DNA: TGTGCCAGCAGCTTAAAATCAGAAAGTACCTACGAGCAGTACTTC

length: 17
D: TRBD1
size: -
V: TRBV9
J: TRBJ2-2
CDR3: CASSAPPDRVLDGELFF
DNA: TGTGCCAGCAGCGCCCCACCGGACAGGGTGTTGGACGGGGAGCTGTTTTTT

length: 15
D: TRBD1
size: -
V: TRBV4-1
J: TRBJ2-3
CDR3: CASSLRQGWTDTQYF
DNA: TGCGCCAGCAGCCTACGACAGGGGTGGACAGATACGCAGTATTTT

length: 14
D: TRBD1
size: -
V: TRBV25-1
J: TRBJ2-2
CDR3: CASSARGLTGELFF
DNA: TGTGCCAGCAGTGCCAGGGGGCTGACCGGGGAGCTGTTTTTT

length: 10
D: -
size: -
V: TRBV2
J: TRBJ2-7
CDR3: CASRQDEQYF
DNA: TGTGCCAGCAGGCAGGACGAGCAGTACTTC

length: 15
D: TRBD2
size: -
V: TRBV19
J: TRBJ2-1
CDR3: CASSISGRAWNEQFF
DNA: TGTGCCAGTAGTATAAGCGGGAGGGCCTGGAATGAGCAGTTCTTC

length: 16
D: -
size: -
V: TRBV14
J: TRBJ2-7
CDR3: CASSQDDGSPVYEQYF
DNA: TGTGCCAGCAGCCAAGATGACGGGAGCCCCGTCTACGAGCAGTACTTC

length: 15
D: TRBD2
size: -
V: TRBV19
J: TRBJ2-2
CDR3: CASSLGLAGTGELFF
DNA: TGTGCCAGTAGTCTCGGGCTAGCGGGAACCGGGGAGCTGTTTTTT

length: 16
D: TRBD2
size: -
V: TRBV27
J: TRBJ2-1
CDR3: CASSTSGRASYNEQFF
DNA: TGTGCCAGCAGTACTAGCGGGAGGGCGTCCTACAATGAGCAGTTCTTC

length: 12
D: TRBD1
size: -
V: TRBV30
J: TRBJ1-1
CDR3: CAWGQGGSEAFF
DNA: TGTGCCTGGGGACAGGGAGGGTCTGAAGCTTTCTTT